This TCR beta chain came from a study of blood T cells in healthy people across ages. The study, taken as a whole, reports: Not knowing donor CMV status may have confounded expanded clonotype changes.

This clonotype was seen a few times. The antigen is undetermined. The trim removed 4 bases at V and 0 bases at J, leaving 7 bases unmatched. The CDR3 extends over 17 amino acids. Germline V gene data show CDR1 as MNHEY and CDR2 as SVGAGI. Then a second PCR, running roughly 6 to 12 cycles, was carried out with a sample-barcoded 5' primer and a J-beta primer mix. TCRdb independently ran MiXCR on the 5' RACE reads; one entry per CDR3 protein. The table has around 690,000 distinct CDR3 sequences, approximately 50% seen once. Each sample yielded at least 5 micrograms of PBMC total RNA. The receptor was isolated from a man aged 55 to 70 in good health. Source material: blood. The chain links TRBV6-5 to TRBJ2-3; 10 positions match TRBD2. In nucleotides, the CDR3 is TGTGCCAGCAGTTTTACTAGCGGGGACTCTAGCACAGATACGCAGTATTTT. This codes for CASSFTSGDSSTDTQYF.